The sample holds many counts of the clone carrying this T cell receptor beta chain. Its antigen is not known. This entry comes from a study of regulatory T cells in long-lasting Graves disease. Whole-study context: Patients with persistent Graves' disease had over 5 years of antithyroid drugs and persistent TSH receptor antibodies.

Researchers made TCR beta libraries by using iRepertoire HTBI primers and running Arm-PCR on CDR3 regions. Methods used by the authors: Sample data revealed approximately 62 TRBV and over eleven TRBJ segments. TCRdb called the multiplex PCR reads again in MiXCR, with one record for every CDR3 protein. These V and J calls derive from TCRdb rather than the authors' analysis. Of nearly 350,000 distinct CDR3 sequences in the sample, less than 20% are singletons; the top ten hold over 25%. CDR1 is MNHEY, CDR2 SMNVEV, per germline (reference sequence). The CDR3 runs 13 residues. Trimming stripped 6 bases from V and 6 bases from J, with 14 bases between. Study conclusions and caveats: TRBV28, TRBJ1-2 and TRBJ2-5 were segments that persistent disease favored.

Time point in this sample: persistent/refractory GD, antithyroid drugs over 5 years with positive TRAb. After RNA was extracted from PBMCs, the TCR library was made from it. Patients of an endocrinology department in Xi'an, China, were included. The specimen was peripheral blood mononuclear cells (PBMCs), collected when the disease was refractory, from a patient treated with antithyroid drugs. The sequence was obtained from a female donor with Graves disease. The chain combines TRBV27 with TRBJ1-2; possible D gene TRBD1, 6 bases. In nucleotides, the CDR3 is TGTGCCAGCAGCCCGACAGGTATCGATGGCTACACCTTC. This gives the protein CASSPTGIDGYTF.